The subject of this entry is one T cell receptor beta chain. Its specificity is unknown. Trimming took off 2 bases at V and 3 bases at J, with 13 bases between the two ends. The CDR3 totals 15 residues. CDR1 is SGHRS and CDR2 is YFSETQ in the germline V gene. With 60 Vbeta and 13 Jbeta primers, the PCR was carried out. Produced via immunoSEQ multiplex PCR; TCRdb's table is partial and in-frame only. The sample lists approximately 170,000 clones; around two thirds were seen once. The data were taken from a study of cytomegalovirus exposure and HLA in healthy donors. Regarding the study as a whole: Common viral pathogens (according to a later analysis) appeared linked to several of the most significant clusters. Later findings reportedly placed an Asian-associated ancestry cluster below the roughly 730-donor mean for N-insertions. Previously analyzed data showed that most TCR beta V segments were productive at a frequency of about 90% or about 30%.

The TCR was taken from a man in his forties in good health and CMV-seronegative. Sequenced input: PBMCs. V and J are TRBV5-1 and TRBJ2-3, with D perhaps matching TRBD1 (5 bases). CDR3 sequence reads: CASSLQAATTDTQYF. The CDR3 DNA reads as TGCGCCAGCAGCTTACAGGCAGCGACTACAGATACGCAGTATTTT.